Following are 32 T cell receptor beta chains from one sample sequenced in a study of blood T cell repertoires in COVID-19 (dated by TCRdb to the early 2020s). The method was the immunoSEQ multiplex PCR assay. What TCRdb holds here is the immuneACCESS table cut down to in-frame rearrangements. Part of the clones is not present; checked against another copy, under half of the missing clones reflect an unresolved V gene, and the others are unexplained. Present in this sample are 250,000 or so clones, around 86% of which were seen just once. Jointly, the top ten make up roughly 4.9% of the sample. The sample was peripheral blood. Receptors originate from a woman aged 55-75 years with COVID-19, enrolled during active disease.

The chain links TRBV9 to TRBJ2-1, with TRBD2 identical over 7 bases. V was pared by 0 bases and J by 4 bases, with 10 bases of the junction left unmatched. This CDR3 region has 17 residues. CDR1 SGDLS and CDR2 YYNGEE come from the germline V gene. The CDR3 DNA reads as TGTGCCAGCAGCGTAGGTCGGGGCGGGAGTTCGTACAATGAGCAGTTCTTC. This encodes CASSVGRGGSSYNEQFF.

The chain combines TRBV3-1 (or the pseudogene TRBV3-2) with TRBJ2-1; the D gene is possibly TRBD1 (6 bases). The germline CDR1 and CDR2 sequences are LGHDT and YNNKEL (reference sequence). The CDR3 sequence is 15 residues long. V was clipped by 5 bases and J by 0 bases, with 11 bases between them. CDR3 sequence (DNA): TGTGCCAGCAGCTTTAGGGGGAGCTCCTACAATGAGCAGTTCTTC. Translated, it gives CASSFRGSSYNEQFF.

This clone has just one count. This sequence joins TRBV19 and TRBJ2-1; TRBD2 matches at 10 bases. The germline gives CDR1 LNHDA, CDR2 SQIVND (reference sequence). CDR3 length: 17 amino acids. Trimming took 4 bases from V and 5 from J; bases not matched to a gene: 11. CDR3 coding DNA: TGTGCCAGTAGTACCCTTGAGAGGACTAGCGGCCACAATGAGCAGTTCTTC. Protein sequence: CASSTLERTSGHNEQFF.

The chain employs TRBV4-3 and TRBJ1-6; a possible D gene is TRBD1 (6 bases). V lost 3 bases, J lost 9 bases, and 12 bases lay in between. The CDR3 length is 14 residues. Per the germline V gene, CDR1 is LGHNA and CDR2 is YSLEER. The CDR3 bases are TGCGCCAGCAGCCATGAAACAGGGTTTTCACCCCTCCACTTT. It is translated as CASSHETGFSPLHF.

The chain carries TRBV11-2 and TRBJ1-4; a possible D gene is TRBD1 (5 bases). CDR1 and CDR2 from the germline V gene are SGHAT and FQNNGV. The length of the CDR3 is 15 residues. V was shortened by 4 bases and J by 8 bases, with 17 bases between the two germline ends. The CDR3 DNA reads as TGTGCCAGCAGCTCCCCGGGGCTGGGAGGCGAAAAACTGTTTTTT. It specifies CASSSPGLGGEKLFF.

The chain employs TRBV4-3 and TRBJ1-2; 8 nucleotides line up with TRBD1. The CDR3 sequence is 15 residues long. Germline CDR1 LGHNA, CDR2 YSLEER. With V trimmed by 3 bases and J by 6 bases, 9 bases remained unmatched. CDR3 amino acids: CASSQFSRGRDGYTF. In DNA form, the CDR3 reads TGCGCCAGCAGCCAGTTTTCCAGGGGGCGGGATGGCTACACCTTC.

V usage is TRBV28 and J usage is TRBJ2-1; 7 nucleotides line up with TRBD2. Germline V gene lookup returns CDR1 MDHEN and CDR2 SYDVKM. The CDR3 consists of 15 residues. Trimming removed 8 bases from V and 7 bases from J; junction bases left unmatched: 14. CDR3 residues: CASEAGDLRINEQFF. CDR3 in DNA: TGTGCCAGCGAGGCGGGGGACTTAAGGATTAATGAGCAGTTCTTC.

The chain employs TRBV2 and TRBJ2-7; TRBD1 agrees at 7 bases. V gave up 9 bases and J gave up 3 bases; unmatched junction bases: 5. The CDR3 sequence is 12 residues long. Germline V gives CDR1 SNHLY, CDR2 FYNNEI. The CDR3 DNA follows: TGTGCCAGTCACAGGGGCCGCTACGAGCAGTACTTC. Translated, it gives CASHRGRYEQYF.

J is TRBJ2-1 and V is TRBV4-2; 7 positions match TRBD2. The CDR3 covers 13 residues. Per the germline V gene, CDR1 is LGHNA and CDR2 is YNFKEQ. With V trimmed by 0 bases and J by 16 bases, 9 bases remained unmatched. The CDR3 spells CASSQDLGSGTFF. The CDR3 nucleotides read TGTGCCAGCAGCCAAGATCTTGGAAGCGGGACCTTCTTC.

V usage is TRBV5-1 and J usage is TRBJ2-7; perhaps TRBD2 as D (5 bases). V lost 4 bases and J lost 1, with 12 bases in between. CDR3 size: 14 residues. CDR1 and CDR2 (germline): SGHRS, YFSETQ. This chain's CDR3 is CASSVGSLSYEQYF. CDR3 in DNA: TGCGCCAGCAGCGTGGGGAGTTTGTCCTACGAGCAGTACTTC.

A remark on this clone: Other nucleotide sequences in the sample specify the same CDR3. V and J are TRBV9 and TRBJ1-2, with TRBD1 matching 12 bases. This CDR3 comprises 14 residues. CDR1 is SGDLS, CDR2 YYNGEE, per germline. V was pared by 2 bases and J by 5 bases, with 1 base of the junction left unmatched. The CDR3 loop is CASSVGQGAYGYTF. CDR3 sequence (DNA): TGTGCCAGCAGCGTGGGACAGGGGGCTTATGGCTACACCTTC.

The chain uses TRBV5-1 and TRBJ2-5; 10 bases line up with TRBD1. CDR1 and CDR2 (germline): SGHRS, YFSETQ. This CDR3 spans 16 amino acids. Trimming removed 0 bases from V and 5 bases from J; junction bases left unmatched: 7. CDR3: CASSLGGQGGLETQYF. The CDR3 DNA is TGCGCCAGCAGCTTGGGTGGACAGGGGGGCCTCGAGACCCAGTACTTC.

The chain's CDR3 is CAISELREGTEAFF. CDR3 DNA sequence: TGTGCCATCAGTGAGCTCCGGGAGGGCACTGAAGCTTTCTTT. The chain links TRBV10-3 to TRBJ1-1; D ambiguous. The V end lost 2 bases, the J end lost 4 bases, and 11 bases lay between the germline ends. The CDR3 runs 14 residues. Germline CDR1 reads ENHRY; CDR2 reads SYGVKD.

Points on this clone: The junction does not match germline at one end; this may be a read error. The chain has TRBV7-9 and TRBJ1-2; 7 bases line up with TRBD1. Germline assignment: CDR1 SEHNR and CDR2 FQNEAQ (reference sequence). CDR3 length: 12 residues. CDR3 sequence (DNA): TGTGCCAGCAGCTTGCCTACAGGGGCGCCAATCTTC. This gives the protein CASSLPTGAPIF.

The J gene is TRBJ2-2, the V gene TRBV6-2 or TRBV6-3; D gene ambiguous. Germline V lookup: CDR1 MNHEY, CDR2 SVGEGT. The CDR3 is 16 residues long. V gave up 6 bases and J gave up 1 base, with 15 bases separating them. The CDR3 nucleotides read TGTGCCAGCAGCACCAACCGCGTTGGGAACACCGGGGAGCTGTTTTTT. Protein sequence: CASSTNRVGNTGELFF.

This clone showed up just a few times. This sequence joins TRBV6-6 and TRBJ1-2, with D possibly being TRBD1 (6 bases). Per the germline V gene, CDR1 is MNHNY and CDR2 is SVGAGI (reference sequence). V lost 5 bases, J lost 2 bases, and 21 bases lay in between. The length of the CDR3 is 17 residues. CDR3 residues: CASSPVRRGTPNYGYTF. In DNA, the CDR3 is TGTGCCAGCAGTCCAGTTCGCAGGGGAACTCCCAACTATGGCTACACCTTC.

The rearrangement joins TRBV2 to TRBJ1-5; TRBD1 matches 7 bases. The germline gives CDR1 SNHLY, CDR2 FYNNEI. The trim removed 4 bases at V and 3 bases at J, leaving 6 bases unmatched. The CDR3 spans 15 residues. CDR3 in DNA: TGTGCCAGCAGTGGGTCGGGACAGTACAATCAGCCCCAGCATTTT. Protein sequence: CASSGSGQYNQPQHF.

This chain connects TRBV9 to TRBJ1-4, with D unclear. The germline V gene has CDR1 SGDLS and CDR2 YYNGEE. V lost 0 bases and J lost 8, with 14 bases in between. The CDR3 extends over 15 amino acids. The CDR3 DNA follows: TGTGCCAGCAGCGTAGTGGGGAGCTCAGGAGAAAAACTGTTTTTT. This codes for CASSVVGSSGEKLFF.

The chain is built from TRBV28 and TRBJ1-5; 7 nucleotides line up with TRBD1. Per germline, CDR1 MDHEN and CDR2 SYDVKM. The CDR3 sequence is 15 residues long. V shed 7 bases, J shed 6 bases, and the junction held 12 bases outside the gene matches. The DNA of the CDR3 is TGTGCCAGCACCGATACAGGGGACTGGGGTCAGCCCCAGCATTTT. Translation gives CASTDTGDWGQPQHF.

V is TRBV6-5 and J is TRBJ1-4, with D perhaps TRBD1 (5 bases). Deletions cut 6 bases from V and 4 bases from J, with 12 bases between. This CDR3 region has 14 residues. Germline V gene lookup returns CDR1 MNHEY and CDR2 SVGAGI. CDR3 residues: CASSPQVLNEKLFF. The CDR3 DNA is TGTGCCAGCAGCCCACAGGTCCTTAATGAAAAACTGTTTTTT.

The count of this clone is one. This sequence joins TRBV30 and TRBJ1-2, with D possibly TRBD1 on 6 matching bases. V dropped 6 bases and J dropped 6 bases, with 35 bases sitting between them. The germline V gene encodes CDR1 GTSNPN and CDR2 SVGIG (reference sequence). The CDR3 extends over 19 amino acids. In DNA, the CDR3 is TGTGCCTGCCGATGGGTGTGGGGAAAGGCGGGGGCGCCTGGCCATGGCTACACCTTC. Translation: CACRWVWGKAGAPGHGYTF.

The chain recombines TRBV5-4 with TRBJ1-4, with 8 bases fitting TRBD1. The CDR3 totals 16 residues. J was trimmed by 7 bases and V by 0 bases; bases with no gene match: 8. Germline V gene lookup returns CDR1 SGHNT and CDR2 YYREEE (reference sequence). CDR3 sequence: CASSLEPQGAGEKLFF. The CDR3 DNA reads TGTGCCAGCAGCTTGGAACCGCAGGGGGCTGGTGAAAAACTGTTTTTT. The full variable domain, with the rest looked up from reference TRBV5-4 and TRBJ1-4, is ETGVTQSPTHLIKTRGQQVTLRCSSQSGHNTVSWYQQALGQGPQFIFQYYREEENGRGNFPPRFSGLQFPNYSSELNVNALELDDSALYLCASSLEPQGAGEKLFFGSGTQLSVL.

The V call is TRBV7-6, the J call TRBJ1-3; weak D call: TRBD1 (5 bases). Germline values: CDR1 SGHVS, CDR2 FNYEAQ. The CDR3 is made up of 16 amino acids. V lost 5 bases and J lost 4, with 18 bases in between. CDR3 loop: CASSLSAGSWGNTIYF. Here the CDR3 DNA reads TGTGCCAGCAGCCTATCGGCAGGGTCGTGGGGAAACACCATATATTTT.

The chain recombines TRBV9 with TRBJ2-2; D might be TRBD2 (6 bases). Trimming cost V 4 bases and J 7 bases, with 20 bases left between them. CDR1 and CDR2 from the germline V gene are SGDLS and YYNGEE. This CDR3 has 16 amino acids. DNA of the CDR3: TGTGCCAGCAGCCCCCGGGACTCTCCTCGGAGCGGGGAGCTGTTTTTT. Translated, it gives CASSPRDSPRSGELFF.

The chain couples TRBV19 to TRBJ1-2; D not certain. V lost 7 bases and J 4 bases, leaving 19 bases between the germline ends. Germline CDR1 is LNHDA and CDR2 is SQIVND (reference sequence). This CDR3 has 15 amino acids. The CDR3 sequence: CASIPGGRRGYGYTF. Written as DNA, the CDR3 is TGTGCCAGTATTCCGGGAGGCCGAAGAGGCTATGGCTACACCTTC.

CDR3 region: CASSMGGLANTDTQYF. In DNA form, the CDR3 reads TGTGCCAGTAGTATGGGGGGACTAGCGAACACAGATACGCAGTATTTT. The chain combines TRBV19 with TRBJ2-3; 10 bases are shared with TRBD2. The V segment lost 3 bases and the J segment 2 bases; nucleotides outside the gene matches: 5. The CDR3 sequence is 16 residues long. The V gene's germline CDR1 is LNHDA and CDR2 SQIVND (reference sequence).

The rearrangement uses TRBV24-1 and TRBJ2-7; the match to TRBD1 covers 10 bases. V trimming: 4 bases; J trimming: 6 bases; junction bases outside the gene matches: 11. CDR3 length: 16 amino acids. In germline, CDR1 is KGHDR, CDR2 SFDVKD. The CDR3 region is CATSEGGTGERGEQYF. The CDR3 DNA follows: TGTGCCACCAGTGAGGGGGGGACAGGGGAAAGAGGCGAGCAGTACTTC.

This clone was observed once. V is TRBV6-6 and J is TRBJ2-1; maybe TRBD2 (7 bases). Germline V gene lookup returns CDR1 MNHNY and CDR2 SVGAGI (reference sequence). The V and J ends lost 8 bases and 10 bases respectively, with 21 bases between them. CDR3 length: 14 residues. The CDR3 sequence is CASCPLRGGGEQFF. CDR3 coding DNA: TGTGCCAGCTGCCCCCTCAGGGGAGGGGGGGAGCAGTTCTTC.

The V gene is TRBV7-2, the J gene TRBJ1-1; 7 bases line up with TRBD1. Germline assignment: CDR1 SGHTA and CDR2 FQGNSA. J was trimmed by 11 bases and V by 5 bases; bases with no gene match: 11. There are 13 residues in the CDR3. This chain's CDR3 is CASSPDREIGAFF. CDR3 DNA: TGTGCCAGCAGCCCCGACAGGGAGATAGGGGCTTTCTTT.

The CDR3 sequence is CASSQDGSYGYTF. The CDR3 nucleotides read TGTGCCAGCAGCCAAGATGGCAGCTATGGCTACACCTTC. The chain has TRBV3-1 (or the pseudogene TRBV3-2) and TRBJ1-2; D remains unclear. CDR1 and CDR2 (germline): LGHDT, YNNKEL (reference sequence). The CDR3 consists of 13 residues. Trimming cost V 0 bases and J 4 bases, with 6 bases left between them.

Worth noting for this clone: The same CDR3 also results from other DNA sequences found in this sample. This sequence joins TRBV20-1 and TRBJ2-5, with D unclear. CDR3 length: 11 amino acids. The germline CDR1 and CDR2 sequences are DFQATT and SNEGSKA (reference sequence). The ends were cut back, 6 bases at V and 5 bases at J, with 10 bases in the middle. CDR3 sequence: CSARVAETQYF. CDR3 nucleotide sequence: TGCAGTGCCCGAGTCGCGGAGACCCAGTACTTC.

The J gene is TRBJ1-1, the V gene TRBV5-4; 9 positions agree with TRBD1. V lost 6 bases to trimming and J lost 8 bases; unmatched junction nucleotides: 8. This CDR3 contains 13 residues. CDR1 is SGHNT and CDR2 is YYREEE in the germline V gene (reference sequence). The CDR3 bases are TGTGCCAGCACCACTTGGACAGGGGAGGAAGCTTTCTTT. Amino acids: CASTTWTGEEAFF.